The 6 T cell receptor beta chains given below trace back to one sample, sequenced in a study of CD8 T cells in ankylosing spondylitis. TCRdb recomputed calls from the 5' RACE reads with MiXCR, one row per CDR3 protein. The sample comprises hundreds of thousands of distinct CDR3 sequences, approximately 24% of which are singletons, and 5% to 8% rests with the top ten. The source material was blood, either unsorted or a sorted T cell fraction (not recorded which). The receptors come from a male donor with ankylosing spondylitis or in good health (not recorded which).

This clonotype was counted ten times or more. V usage is TRBV5-1 and J usage is TRBJ2-1; D call uncertain. CDR1 is SGHRS, CDR2 YFSETQ, per germline. The CDR3 is 12 amino acids. Trimming pared 0 bases from V and 10 bases from J, leaving 8 bases between. The DNA of the CDR3 is TGCGCCAGCAGCTTGGGTGTCGAAGAGCAGTTCTTC. It specifies CASSLGVEEQFF.

This clonotype was detected a few times. J is TRBJ2-4 and V is TRBV5-8; no clear D. The V and J ends lost 0 bases and 8 bases respectively, with 12 bases between them. CDR1 and CDR2 (germline): SGHTS, YDEGEE. CDR3 length: 14 amino acids. CDR3 nucleotides: TGTGCCAGCAGCTTGGGCAGGAAGTTGGACATTCAGTACTTC. This gives the protein CASSLGRKLDIQYF.

Many counts were recorded for this clonotype. The chain uses TRBV29-1 and TRBJ2-2, with 7 bases matching TRBD1. The CDR3 is 14 amino acids. CDR1 and CDR2 from the germline V gene are SQVTM and ANQGSEA. J gave up 0 bases and V 6 bases, and 4 bases lay outside the gene matches. CDR3 DNA: TGCAGCGTCTGGGGGACAGCGAACACCGGGGAGCTGTTTTTT. This codes for CSVWGTANTGELFF.

This clonotype was detected many times. The chain recombines TRBV20-1 with TRBJ2-1; possible D gene TRBD2, 6 bases. The CDR3 has 14 residues. Germline lookup yields CDR1 DFQATT and CDR2 SNEGSKA (reference sequence). Trimming cost V 5 bases and J 0 bases, with 11 bases left between them. The CDR3 nucleotides are TGCAGTGCTCCGAGCGGGTCCTCCTACAATGAGCAGTTCTTC. It encodes CSAPSGSSYNEQFF.

This clonotype has at least ten counts. The gene calls are TRBV10-3 and TRBJ1-1; D not resolved. Germline V gives CDR1 ENHRY, CDR2 SYGVKD. V shed 6 bases and J shed 12 bases, with 20 bases lying between them. This CDR3 comprises 13 residues. The CDR3 is CAISGGEAPFPFF. DNA of the CDR3: TGTGCCATCAGCGGCGGTGAGGCGCCGTTTCCTTTCTTT.

The J gene is TRBJ2-7, the V gene TRBV7-2; D is perhaps TRBD2 (5 bases). Germline loops: CDR1 SGHTA, CDR2 FQGNSA. The CDR3 has 15 residues. The V end lost 1 base, the J end lost 2 bases, and 12 bases lay between the germline ends. CDR3 loop: CASSLEGSRTYEQYF. CDR3 coding DNA: TGTGCCAGCAGCTTAGAAGGGAGCAGGACCTACGAGCAGTACTTC.